This is a list of T cell receptor beta chains from one sample in a study of CD8 T cells in ankylosing spondylitis. TCRdb processed the 5' RACE reads anew with MiXCR; each CDR3 protein has one entry. Among about 500,000 distinct CDR3 sequences listed, approximately 5.3% were seen once. Sequenced sample: blood, either unsorted or a sorted T cell fraction (not recorded which). The receptors derive from a male donor with ankylosing spondylitis. Both conserved end residues are part of each CDR3. D genes are given only for firm matches. Only some rows state a clone size, as once, few, many or a class for expanded clones.

>-|TRBJ2-7|TRBV4-3|many
CASSLGFSSPWQGGYHEQYF
TGCGCCAGCAGCCTGGGCTTTTCGAGCCCGTGGCAGGGTGGTTACCACGAGCAGTACTTC
>TRBD2|TRBJ2-3|TRBV20-1|many
CSASPSGYSDTQYF
TGCAGTGCTAGTCCTAGCGGGTACTCGGATACGCAGTATTTT
>TRBD1|TRBJ1-4|TRBV5-5|many
CASSRPGTAMGEKLFF
TGTGCCAGCAGCCGACCCGGGACAGCAATGGGAGAAAAACTGTTTTTT
>-|TRBJ2-2|TRBV20-1|many
CSASRYGAGELFF
TGCAGTGCCTCCCGGTATGGCGCCGGGGAGCTGTTTTTT
>-|TRBJ1-1|TRBV7-9|many
CASSLRLGNTEAFF
TGTGCCAGCAGCTTACGACTGGGGAACACTGAAGCTTTCTTT
>TRBD1|TRBJ1-5|TRBV7-2|many
CASSFRGLTGSQPQHF
TGTGCCAGCAGCTTCCGAGGACTGACAGGGAGTCAGCCCCAGCATTTT
>-|TRBJ1-1|TRBV4-3|many
CASSQDWHLDMNTEAFF
TGCGCCAGCAGCCAAGATTGGCATTTGGACATGAACACTGAAGCTTTCTTT
>-|TRBJ2-6|TRBV7-8|many
CASSSTEPFSGANVLTF
TGTGCCAGCAGCTCCACCGAACCATTCTCTGGGGCCAACGTCCTGACTTTC
>TRBD2|TRBJ2-2|TRBV3-1|-
CASSQPSSGRAVTGELFF
TGTGCCAGCAGCCAACCAAGTAGCGGGAGGGCCGTCACCGGGGAGCTGTTTTTT
>-|TRBJ1-2|TRBV7-9|many
CASSFSRYGYTF
TGTGCCAGCAGCTTTTCCCGGTATGGCTACACCTTC
>-|TRBJ1-2|TRBV14|-
CATKQGGEYGYTF
TGTGCAACCAAGCAGGGAGGGGAATATGGCTACACCTTC
>-|TRBJ2-6|TRBV20-1|-
CSAPGTFVVSGANVLTF
TGCAGTGCACCCGGGACGTTCGTTGTCTCTGGGGCCAACGTCCTGACTTTC
>-|TRBJ1-1|TRBV7-2|few
CASSLVNWNTEAFF
TGTGCCAGCAGCTTAGTAAACTGGAACACTGAAGCTTTCTTT
>-|TRBJ1-2|TRBV2|many
CASSPGESYGYTF
TGTGCCAGCAGCCCCGGTGAGAGCTATGGCTACACCTTC
>-|TRBJ2-5|TRBV9|many
CASSARLIDEETQYF
TGTGCCAGCAGCGCGAGACTAATCGATGAAGAGACCCAGTACTTC
>-|TRBJ1-1|TRBV27|many
CASSFRVTNTEAFF
TGTGCCAGCAGTTTCCGTGTTACGAACACTGAAGCTTTCTTT
>TRBD1|TRBJ2-1|TRBV20-1|many
CSTPGQSFNEQFF
TGCAGTACCCCGGGACAGTCCTTCAATGAGCAGTTCTTC
>-|TRBJ1-1|TRBV10-3|many
CAIRLEAGSNTEAFF
TGTGCCATCAGACTCGAGGCGGGGTCGAACACTGAAGCTTTCTTT
>-|TRBJ1-1|TRBV6-1|many
CASRAGTLNTEAFF
TGTGCCAGCAGAGCCGGGACACTAAACACTGAAGCTTTCTTT
>-|TRBJ1-6|TRBV12-3/TRBV12-4|many
CASSSWLSSPLHF
TGTGCCAGCAGTTCCTGGTTGTCGTCACCCCTCCACTTT
>-|TRBJ1-2|TRBV7-2|many
CASSLAGTPGHYGYTF
TGTGCCAGCAGCTTAGCAGGGACACCCGGACACTATGGCTACACCTTC
>TRBD1|TRBJ1-1|TRBV6-5|many
CASSNRGPNTEAFF
TGTGCCAGCAGTAACAGGGGCCCGAACACTGAAGCTTTCTTT
>TRBD1|TRBJ1-2|TRBV4-3|many
CASSQDPWTGAYGYTF
TGCGCCAGCAGCCAAGACCCGTGGACAGGGGCCTATGGCTACACCTTC
>TRBD1|TRBJ2-5|TRBV28|many
CASSLGTGHQETQYF
TGTGCCAGCAGTCTCGGGACAGGGCACCAAGAGACCCAGTACTTC
>-|TRBJ2-7|TRBV20-1|many
CSARPGIYEQYF
TGCAGTGCTAGACCGGGGATCTACGAGCAGTACTTC
>-|TRBJ2-3|TRBV6-1|many
CASRTGLGTDTQYF
TGTGCCAGCAGAACAGGGCTGGGCACAGATACGCAGTATTTT
>TRBD2|TRBJ2-5|TRBV9|many
CASSGRQLAAQETQYF
TGTGCCAGCAGCGGACGTCAACTAGCGGCCCAAGAGACCCAGTACTTC
>TRBD2|TRBJ2-5|TRBV29-1|many
CSVESSLAGGRAKTQYF
TGCAGCGTTGAATCCTCACTAGCGGGAGGTAGAGCAAAGACCCAGTACTTC
>TRBD1|TRBJ1-1|TRBV6-1|few
CASSKTGGSNTEAFF
TGTGCCAGCAGTAAAACAGGGGGCTCGAACACTGAAGCTTTCTTT
>TRBD2|TRBJ2-2|TRBV20-1|many
CSAKEPGGANTGELFF
TGCAGTGCCAAAGAGCCGGGGGGTGCGAACACCGGGGAGCTGTTTTTT
>-|TRBJ2-1|TRBV27|many
CASSLSITNLYNEQFF
TGTGCCAGCAGTTTATCGATCACGAATCTCTACAATGAGCAGTTCTTC
>-|TRBJ2-3|TRBV5-1|few
CASSPSSIAATDTQYF
TGCGCCAGCAGCCCCTCGAGTATCGCAGCAACAGATACGCAGTATTTT
>-|TRBJ1-1|TRBV7-3|many
CASSPRAGPETEAFF
TGTGCCAGCAGCCCACGGGCAGGGCCGGAAACTGAAGCTTTCTTT
>TRBD2|TRBJ2-3|TRBV4-2|many
CASSQGRWTSSADTQYF
TGTGCCAGCAGCCAGGGACGGTGGACTAGTAGCGCAGATACGCAGTATTTT
>TRBD1|TRBJ2-5|TRBV4-3|many
CASSLSPTGGETQYF
TGCGCCAGCAGCCTCTCCCCGACAGGGGGGGAGACCCAGTACTTC
>TRBD1|TRBJ2-1|TRBV7-9|-
CASSLVGTGFYNEQFF
TGTGCCAGCAGCTTAGTTGGGACAGGGTTCTACAATGAGCAGTTCTTC
>TRBD1|TRBJ2-7|TRBV7-2|many
CASSSPAGTGPYEQYF
TGTGCCAGCAGCTCTCCGGCCGGGACAGGGCCATACGAGCAGTACTTC
>-|TRBJ1-1|TRBV11-2|-
CASSLASQWGTEAFF
TGTGCCAGCAGCTTAGCAAGTCAGTGGGGGACTGAAGCTTTCTTT
>-|TRBJ2-7|TRBV2|many
CASSPPGASSYEQYF
TGTGCCAGCAGTCCCCCTGGGGCCTCTTCCTACGAGCAGTACTTC
>-|TRBJ2-3|TRBV4-1|many
CASSQVQAVGSDTQYF
TGCGCCAGCAGCCAAGTTCAGGCCGTGGGAAGTGATACGCAGTATTTT